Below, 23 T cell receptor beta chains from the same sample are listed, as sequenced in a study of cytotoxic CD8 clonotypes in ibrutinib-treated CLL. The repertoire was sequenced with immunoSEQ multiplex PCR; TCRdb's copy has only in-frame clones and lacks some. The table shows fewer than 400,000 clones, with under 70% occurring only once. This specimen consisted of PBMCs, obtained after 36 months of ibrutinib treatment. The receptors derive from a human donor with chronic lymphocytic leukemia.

CDR3 sequence reads: CASSWDLTTDTQYF. The CDR3 region has the DNA TGCGCCAGCAGCTGGGACCTCACCACAGATACGCAGTATTTT. The chain carries TRBV5-1 and TRBJ2-3; D is tentatively TRBD1 or TRBD2 (5 bases each). V shed 3 bases and J shed 2 bases, with 10 bases lying between them. The CDR3 is made up of 14 amino acids. Germline V gene sequence: CDR1 SGHRS, CDR2 YFSETQ.

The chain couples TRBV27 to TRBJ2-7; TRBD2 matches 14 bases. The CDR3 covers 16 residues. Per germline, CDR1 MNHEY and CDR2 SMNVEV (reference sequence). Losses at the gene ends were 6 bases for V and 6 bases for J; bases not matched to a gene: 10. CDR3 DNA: TGTGCCAGCAGGCTGGCCGGACTAGCGGGAGGAAGCGAGCAGTACTTC. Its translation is CASRLAGLAGGSEQYF.

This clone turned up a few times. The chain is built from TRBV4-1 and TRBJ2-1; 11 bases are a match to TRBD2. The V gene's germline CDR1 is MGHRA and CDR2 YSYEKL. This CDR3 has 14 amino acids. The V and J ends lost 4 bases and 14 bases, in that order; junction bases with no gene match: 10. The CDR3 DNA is TGCGCCAGCAGCCGGGAGGTTAGCGGGGGGGAGAAGTTCTTC. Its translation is CASSREVSGGEKFF.

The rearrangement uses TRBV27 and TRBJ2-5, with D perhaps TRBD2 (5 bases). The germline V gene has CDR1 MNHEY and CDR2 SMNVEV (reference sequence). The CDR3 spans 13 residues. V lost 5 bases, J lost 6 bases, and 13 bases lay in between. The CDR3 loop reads CASSPLGDKTQYF. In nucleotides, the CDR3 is TGTGCCAGCAGTCCACTCGGGGATAAGACCCAGTACTTC.

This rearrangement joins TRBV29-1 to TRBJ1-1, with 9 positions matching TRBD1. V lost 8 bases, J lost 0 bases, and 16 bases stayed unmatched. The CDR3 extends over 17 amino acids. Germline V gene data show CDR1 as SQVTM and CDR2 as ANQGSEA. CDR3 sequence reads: CSTTGTGILPLNTEAFF. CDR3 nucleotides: TGCAGCACTACCGGGACAGGGATTTTACCCTTGAACACTGAAGCTTTCTTT.

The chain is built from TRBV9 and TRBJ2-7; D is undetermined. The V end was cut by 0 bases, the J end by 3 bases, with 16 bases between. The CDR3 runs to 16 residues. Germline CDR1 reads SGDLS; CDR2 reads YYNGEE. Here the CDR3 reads CASSVAQAVSVYEQYF. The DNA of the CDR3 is TGTGCCAGCAGCGTAGCCCAGGCGGTTTCAGTCTACGAGCAGTACTTC.

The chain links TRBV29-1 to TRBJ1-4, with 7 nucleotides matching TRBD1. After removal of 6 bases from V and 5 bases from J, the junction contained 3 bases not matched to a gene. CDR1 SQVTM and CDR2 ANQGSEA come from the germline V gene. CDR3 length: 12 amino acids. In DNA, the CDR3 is TGCAGCGTAGGGGGCGCCAATGAAAAACTGTTTTTT. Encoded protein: CSVGGANEKLFF.

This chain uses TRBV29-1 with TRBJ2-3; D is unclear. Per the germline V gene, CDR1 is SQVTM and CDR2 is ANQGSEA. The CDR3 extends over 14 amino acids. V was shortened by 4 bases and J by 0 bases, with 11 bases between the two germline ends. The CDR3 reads CSVGPRTSTDTQYF. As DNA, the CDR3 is TGCAGCGTTGGGCCGCGAACTAGCACAGATACGCAGTATTTT.

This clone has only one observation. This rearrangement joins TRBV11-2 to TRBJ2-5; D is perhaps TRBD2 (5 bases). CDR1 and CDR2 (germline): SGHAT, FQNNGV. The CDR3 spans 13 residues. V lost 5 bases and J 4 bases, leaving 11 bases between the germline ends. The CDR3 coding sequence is TGTGCCAGCAGCGCCGACCGGGGAGAGACCCAGTACTTC. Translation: CASSADRGETQYF.

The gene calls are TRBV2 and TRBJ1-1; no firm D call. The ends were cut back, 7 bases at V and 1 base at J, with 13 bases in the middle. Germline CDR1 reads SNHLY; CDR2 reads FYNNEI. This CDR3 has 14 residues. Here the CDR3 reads CASKRPLSNTEAFF. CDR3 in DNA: TGTGCCAGCAAAAGACCGCTCTCGAACACTGAAGCTTTCTTT.

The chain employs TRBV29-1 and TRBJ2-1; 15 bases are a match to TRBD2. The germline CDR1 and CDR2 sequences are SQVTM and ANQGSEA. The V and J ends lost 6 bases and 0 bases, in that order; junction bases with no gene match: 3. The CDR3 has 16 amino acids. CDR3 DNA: TGCAGCGTGGTGGGACTAGCGGGAGGCTCCTACAATGAGCAGTTCTTC. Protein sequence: CSVVGLAGGSYNEQFF.

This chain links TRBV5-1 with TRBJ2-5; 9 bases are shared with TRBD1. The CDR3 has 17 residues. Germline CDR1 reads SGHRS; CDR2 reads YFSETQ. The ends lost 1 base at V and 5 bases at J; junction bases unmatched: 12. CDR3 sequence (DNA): TGCGCCAGCAGCTTGTGGGGATCACAGGGGGCGAGGGAGACCCAGTACTTC. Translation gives CASSLWGSQGARETQYF. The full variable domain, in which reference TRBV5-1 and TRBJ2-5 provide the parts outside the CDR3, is KAGVTQTPRYLIKTRGQQVTLSCSPISGHRSVSWYQQTPGQGLQFLFEYFSETQRNKGNFPGRFSGRQFSNSRSEMNVSTLELGDSALYLCASSLWGSQGARETQYFGPGTRLLVL.

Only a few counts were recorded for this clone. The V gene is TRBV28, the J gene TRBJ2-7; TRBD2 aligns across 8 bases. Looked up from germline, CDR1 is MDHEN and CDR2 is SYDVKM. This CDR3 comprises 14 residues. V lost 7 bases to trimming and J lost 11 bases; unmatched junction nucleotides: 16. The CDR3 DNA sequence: TGTGCCAGCATCCCGAGCGGGAGTGCCCGAGCGGAGTACTTC. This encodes CASIPSGSARAEYF.

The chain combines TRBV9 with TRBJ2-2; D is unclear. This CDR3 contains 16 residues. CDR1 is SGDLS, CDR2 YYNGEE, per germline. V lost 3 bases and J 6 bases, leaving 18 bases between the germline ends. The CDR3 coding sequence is TGTGCCAGCAGCGGTACAAGATCCCATGGAGCCGGGGAGCTGTTTTTT. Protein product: CASSGTRSHGAGELFF.

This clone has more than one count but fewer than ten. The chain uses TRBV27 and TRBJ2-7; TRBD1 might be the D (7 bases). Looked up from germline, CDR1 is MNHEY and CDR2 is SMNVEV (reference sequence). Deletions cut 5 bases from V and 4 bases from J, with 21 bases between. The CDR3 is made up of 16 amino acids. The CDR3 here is CASSMRRAGGGYEQYF. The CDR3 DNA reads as TGTGCCAGCAGTATGAGGAGGGCAGGGGGTGGGTACGAGCAGTACTTC.

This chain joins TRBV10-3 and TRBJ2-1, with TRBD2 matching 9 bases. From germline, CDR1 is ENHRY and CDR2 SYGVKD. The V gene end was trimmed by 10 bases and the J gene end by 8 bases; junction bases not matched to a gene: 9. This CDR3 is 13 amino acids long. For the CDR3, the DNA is TGTGCCACACAGCGGGAGGTCGCGTATGAGCAGTTCTTC. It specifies CATQREVAYEQFF.

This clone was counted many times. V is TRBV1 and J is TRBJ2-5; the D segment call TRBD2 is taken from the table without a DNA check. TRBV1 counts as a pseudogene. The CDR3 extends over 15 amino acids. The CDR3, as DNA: TGCACCAGCACCCATGGACTAGCGGGGGGCGAGACCCAGTACTTC. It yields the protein CTSTHGLAGGETQYF.

The CDR3: CASSFILATGSSYEQYF. In nucleotides, the CDR3 is TGTGCCAGCAGCTTTATCCTCGCGACAGGGAGCTCCTACGAGCAGTACTTC. The chain has TRBV5-4 and TRBJ2-7; TRBD1 agrees at 7 bases. V shed 2 bases, J shed 0 bases, and the junction held 11 bases outside the gene matches. The CDR3 is 17 amino acids. Looked up from germline, CDR1 is SGHNT and CDR2 is YYREEE (reference sequence).

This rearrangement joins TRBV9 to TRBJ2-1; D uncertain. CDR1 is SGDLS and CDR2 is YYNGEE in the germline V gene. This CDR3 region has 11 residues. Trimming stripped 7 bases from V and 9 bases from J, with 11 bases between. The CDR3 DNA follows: TGTGCCAGCGGACCGGGCGGTGAGCAGTTCTTC. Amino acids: CASGPGGEQFF.

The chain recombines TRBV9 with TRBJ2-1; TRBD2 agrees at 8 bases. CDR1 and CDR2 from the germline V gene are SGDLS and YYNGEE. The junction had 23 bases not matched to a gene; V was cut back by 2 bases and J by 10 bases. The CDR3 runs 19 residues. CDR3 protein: CASSVQSGRDLWGTWEQFF. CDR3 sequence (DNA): TGTGCCAGCAGCGTCCAGAGCGGGAGAGATCTTTGGGGCACATGGGAGCAGTTCTTC.

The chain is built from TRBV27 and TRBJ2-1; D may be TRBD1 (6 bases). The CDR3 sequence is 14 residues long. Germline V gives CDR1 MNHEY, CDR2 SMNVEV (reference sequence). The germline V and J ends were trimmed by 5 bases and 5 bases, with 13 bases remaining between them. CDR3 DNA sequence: TGTGCCAGCAGTCCCAGGACAGTCAACAATGAGCAGTTCTTC. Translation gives CASSPRTVNNEQFF.

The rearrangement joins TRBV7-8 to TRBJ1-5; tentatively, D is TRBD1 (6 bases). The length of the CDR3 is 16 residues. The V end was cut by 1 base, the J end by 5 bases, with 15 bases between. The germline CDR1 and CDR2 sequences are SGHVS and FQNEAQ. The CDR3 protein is CASSLVVRGGYQPQHF. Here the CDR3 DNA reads TGTGCCAGCAGCTTAGTAGTTCGGGGGGGCTATCAGCCCCAGCATTTT.

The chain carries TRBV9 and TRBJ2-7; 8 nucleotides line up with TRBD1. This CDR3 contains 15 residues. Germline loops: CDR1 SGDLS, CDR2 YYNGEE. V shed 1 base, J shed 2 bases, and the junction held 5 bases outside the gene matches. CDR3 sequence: CASSVTTGATYEQYF. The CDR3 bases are TGTGCCAGCAGCGTAACGACAGGGGCAACCTACGAGCAGTACTTC. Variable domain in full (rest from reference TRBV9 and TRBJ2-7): DSGVTQTPKHLITATGQRVTLRCSPRSGDLSVYWYQQSLDQGLQFLIQYYNGEERAKGNILERFSAQQFPDLHSELNLSSLELGDSALYFCASSVTTGATYEQYFGPGTRLTVT.